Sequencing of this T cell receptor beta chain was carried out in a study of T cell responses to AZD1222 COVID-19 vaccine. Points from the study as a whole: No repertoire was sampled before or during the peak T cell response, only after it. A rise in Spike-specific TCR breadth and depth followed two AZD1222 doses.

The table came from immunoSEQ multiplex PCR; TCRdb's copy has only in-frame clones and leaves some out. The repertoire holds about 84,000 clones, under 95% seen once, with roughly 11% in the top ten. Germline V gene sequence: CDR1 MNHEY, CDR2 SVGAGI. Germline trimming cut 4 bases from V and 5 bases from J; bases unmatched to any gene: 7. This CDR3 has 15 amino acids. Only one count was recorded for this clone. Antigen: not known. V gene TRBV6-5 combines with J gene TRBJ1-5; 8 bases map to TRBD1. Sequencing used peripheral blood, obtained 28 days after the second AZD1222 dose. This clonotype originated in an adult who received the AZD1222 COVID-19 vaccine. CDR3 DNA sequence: TGTGCCAGCAGTTTCTTGGCAGGGGGCGATCAGCCCCAGCATTTT. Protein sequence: CASSFLAGGDQPQHF.